This T cell receptor beta chain was captured by sequencing in a study of cytomegalovirus exposure and HLA in healthy donors. Study background: HLA-typed donors were the source of 86 million or so unique TCRs held in an early data release. Within the Caucasian-associated ancestry cluster were about 81% of the roughly 360 genotyped donors.

Whole-study findings and limits: Cytomegalovirus association was listed for around 170 TCR beta chains. Specificity of a few CMV-associated chains for CMV antigens was verified in vitro.

Points on this clone: What it binds is not known.

Deletions cut 5 bases from V and 5 bases from J, with 21 bases between. The CDR3 totals 16 residues. Germline CDR1 and CDR2: MGHRA and YSYEKL. PCR used 60 Vbeta primers and 13 Jbeta primers. Sequencing was performed with immunoSEQ multiplex PCR; in TCRdb, only in-frame clones are kept and a portion is missing. This sample yields around 140,000 clones, of which approximately 80% are seen a single time; about 3.7% belongs to the top ten. The sample comprised PBMCs. The rearrangement uses TRBV4-1 and TRBJ1-2; a weak D match, TRBD1 (6 bases). The sequence was obtained from a male donor in good health and CMV-seronegative. This chain's CDR3 is CASSTRGVGGGYGYTF. In nucleotides, the CDR3 is TGCGCCAGCAGCACCCGCGGCGTAGGGGGTGGATATGGCTACACCTTC.